The 13 T cell receptor beta chains reported below all come from one sample, sequenced in a study of blood T cell repertoires in COVID-19. The method was immunoSEQ multiplex PCR; TCRdb's version includes in-frame clones alone and lacks a portion of them. This sample yields 140,000 or so clones, of which 88% are seen a single time; 10% belongs to the top ten. Input material: peripheral blood. These receptors were collected from a man between 60 and 75 years old with active or convalescent COVID-19.

The chain links TRBV18 to TRBJ1-2; D not certain. Germline lookup yields CDR1 KGHSH and CDR2 LQKENI. This CDR3 contains 15 residues. Trimming removed 2 bases from V and 0 bases from J, with 10 bases in between. CDR3 residues: CASSPSPGPNYGYTF. Here the CDR3 DNA reads TGTGCCAGCTCACCATCCCCAGGCCCTAACTATGGCTACACCTTC.

The chain has TRBV10-1 and TRBJ2-3; 11 positions match TRBD2. Unmatched junction bases numbered 3, after V lost 3 bases and J lost 1 base. CDR3 length equals 16 residues. CDR1 is WNHNN and CDR2 is SYGVQD in the germline V gene (reference sequence). In DNA form, the CDR3 reads TGCGCCAGCAGTGATCTAGCGGGAGGAGGCACAGATACGCAGTATTTT. As protein: CASSDLAGGGTDTQYF.

In its sample, this clone was seen once. CDR3 amino acids: CASSPPIRGLGDNEQFF. The CDR3 DNA is TGTGCCAGCTCACCACCGATACGGGGACTAGGTGACAATGAGCAGTTCTTC. The chain is built from TRBV18 and TRBJ2-1; 8 nucleotides align to TRBD2. Germline-derived CDR1 and CDR2 are KGHSH and LQKENI. V lost 0 bases and J lost 5; bases outside the gene matches: 9. The CDR3 runs to 17 residues.

The chain joins TRBV28 to TRBJ2-7; 11 bases are shared with TRBD2. Looked up from germline, CDR1 is MDHEN and CDR2 is SYDVKM. CDR3 size: 14 residues. Trimming at V came to 6 bases and at J to 12 bases, leaving 13 bases not matched to a gene. The CDR3, as DNA: TGTGCCAGCAGCCCGGGACTAGCGGCGTGGGGCGGGTACTTC. As protein: CASSPGLAAWGGYF.

The rearrangement links TRBV24-1 to TRBJ2-7, with TRBD1 matching 7 bases. CDR1 and CDR2 (germline): KGHDR, SFDVKD. The CDR3 runs 13 residues. Trimming cost V 4 bases and J 4 bases; bases outside gene matches: 3. The CDR3 here is CATSDQGEYEQYF. The DNA for the CDR3 is TGTGCCACCAGTGACCAGGGGGAGTACGAGCAGTACTTC.

The chain couples TRBV24-1 to TRBJ2-3, with D hard to call. The V end lost 0 bases, the J end lost 1 base, and 13 bases lay between the germline ends. CDR1 and CDR2 (germline): KGHDR, SFDVKD. The CDR3 extends over 17 amino acids. In nucleotides, the CDR3 is TGTGCCACCAGTGATTTGAAAGGAAATACAGGCACAGATACGCAGTATTTT. This translates into CATSDLKGNTGTDTQYF.

The CDR3 region has the DNA TGCGCCAGCAGCTTCATGGCAGCGGGAGGGCAGGGTGAGCAGTTCTTC. It is translated as CASSFMAAGGQGEQFF. The chain uses TRBV5-1 and TRBJ2-1; TRBD2 aligns across 10 bases. Germline V gene sequence: CDR1 SGHRS, CDR2 YFSETQ. The CDR3 is 16 amino acids. V gave up 2 bases and J gave up 9 bases; unmatched junction bases: 11.

The genes are TRBV5-1 and TRBJ1-3; a weak D match, TRBD1 (5 bases). The V gene's germline CDR1 is SGHRS and CDR2 YFSETQ. This CDR3 spans 15 amino acids. V was shortened by 1 base and J by 0 bases, with 8 bases between the two germline ends. The CDR3 nucleotides are TGCGCCAGCAGCTTGTCCGGGGGCTCTGGAAACACCATATATTTT. Amino acid sequence: CASSLSGGSGNTIYF. The variable domain in full, completed from reference TRBV5-1 and TRBJ1-3, reads KAGVTQTPRYLIKTRGQQVTLSCSPISGHRSVSWYQQTPGQGLQFLFEYFSETQRNKGNFPGRFSGRQFSNSRSEMNVSTLELGDSALYLCASSLSGGSGNTIYFGEGSWLTVV.

The V gene is TRBV4-2, the J gene TRBJ2-3; tentatively, D is TRBD2 (5 bases). The germline V and J ends were trimmed by 2 bases and 4 bases, with 10 bases remaining between them. Germline values: CDR1 LGHNA, CDR2 YNFKEQ. The CDR3 length is 14 residues. CDR3 region: CASSQTKRPDTQYF. The CDR3 region has the DNA TGTGCCAGCAGCCAAACCAAGCGGCCAGATACGCAGTATTTT.

CDR3 DNA sequence: TGTGCCAGCAGCGTCCACACGGGGAAAGGTCACACTGAAGCTTTCTTT. Its protein product is CASSVHTGKGHTEAFF. V gene TRBV5-8 combines with J gene TRBJ1-1; D gene unclear. This CDR3 comprises 16 residues. Trimming left V 4 bases short and J 3 bases short, with 19 bases between. CDR1 and CDR2 (germline): SGHTS, YDEGEE.

The chain couples TRBV18 to TRBJ2-1; 16 nucleotides align to TRBD2. From germline, CDR1 is KGHSH and CDR2 LQKENI. With V trimmed by 2 bases and J by 7 bases, 5 bases remained unmatched. The CDR3 sequence is 17 residues long. The CDR3 is CASSPSGLAGGRNEQFF. The CDR3 nucleotides read TGTGCCAGCTCACCATCGGGACTAGCGGGAGGGCGAAATGAGCAGTTCTTC.

The chain employs TRBV30 and TRBJ2-3; 8 nucleotides match TRBD1. The germline CDR1 and CDR2 sequences are GTSNPN and SVGIG (reference sequence). This CDR3 has 15 residues. Trimming at V came to 3 bases and at J to 0 bases, leaving 5 bases not matched to a gene. The CDR3 bases are TGTGCCTGGAGCGGGGACAGGAAGAGCACAGATACGCAGTATTTT. Amino acid sequence: CAWSGDRKSTDTQYF. Looking up the rest from reference TRBV30 and TRBJ2-3 gives the full variable domain: SQTIHQWPATLVQPVGSPLSLECTVEGTSNPNLYWYRQAAGRGLQLLFYSVGIGQISSEVPQNLSASRPQDRQFILSSKKLLLSDSGFYLCAWSGDRKSTDTQYFGPGTRLTVL.

This clone was seen a handful of times. The V and J genes are TRBV29-1 and TRBJ1-1, with 8 bases identical to TRBD1. The V gene end was trimmed by 7 bases and the J gene end by 5 bases; junction bases not matched to a gene: 6. Germline CDR1 reads SQVTM; CDR2 reads ANQGSEA. CDR3 size: 12 residues. Here the CDR3 DNA reads TGCAGCGCAGGGGGCTTGTGGACTGAAGCTTTCTTT. This gives the protein CSAGGLWTEAFF.